This TCR beta chain was identified during a study of blood T cell repertoires in COVID-19. Study-wide background: Whether acute or convalescent, the COVID-19 samples came from the United States, Italy and Spain.

This clone was picked up one time. Here immunoSEQ multiplex PCR was the method, and the copy in TCRdb shows in-frame clones only, minus some. The table lists 100,000 to 150,000 clones, 88% of them singletons. From germline, CDR1 is KGHSH and CDR2 LQKENI. V trimming: 2 bases; J trimming: 4 bases; junction bases outside the gene matches: 11. The CDR3 contains 17 residues. The rearrangement links TRBV18 to TRBJ1-1, with TRBD1 identical over 9 bases. Specimen: peripheral blood. This clonotype was obtained from a man aged 70 or older with active COVID-19. The CDR3 DNA reads TGTGCCAGCTCACCATCCCGGGACAGGGCGGGGGTCACTGAAGCTTTCTTT. It translates to CASSPSRDRAGVTEAFF. Full variable domain (rest looked up from reference TRBV18 and TRBJ1-1): NAGVMQNPRHLVRRRGQEARLRCSPMKGHSHVYWYRQLPEEGLKFMVYLQKENIIDESGMPKERFSAEFPKEGPSILRIQQVVRGDSAAYFCASSPSRDRAGVTEAFFGQGTRLTVV.